The present entry profiles one T cell receptor beta chain with its context. This could be a read error, since a much larger clone is one nucleotide away. Sequencing ends 3 residues short of the CDR3 end; the germline J gene provides the rest. This record belongs to a study of T cell clonality in common variable immunodeficiency. Equal genomic DNA amounts from CVID and control samples were sequenced. The repertoire was sequenced with immunoSEQ multiplex PCR; TCRdb's copy has only in-frame clones and lacks some. This set yields about 52,000 clones and no singletons; the top ten hold about 1.8%. Germline V gene lookup returns CDR1 MNHEY and CDR2 SVGEGT. The CDR3 consists of 15 residues.

The clonotype originates from a person aged 18 to 75 in good health. The chain combines TRBV6-2 or TRBV6-3 with TRBJ2-5; weak D call: TRBD1 (5 bases). The sample consisted of peripheral blood mononuclear cells. Partial CDR3 DNA: TGTGCCAGCAGCCCCAAGGGGCCCGGCGCAGATACC. This translates into CASSPKGPGADT. The CDR3 as a whole reads CASSPKGPGADTQYF.